This T cell receptor (beta chain) stems from a study of OX40 agonist ivuxolimab in advanced cancers. Overall study: Patients in dose escalation had liver, melanoma, kidney or head and neck cancers. A mean age of 60 years, range about 20 to 79, was recorded, and over 65% were male. Whole-study findings and limits: Certain nonresponding patients likewise had low normalized T-cell clonal expansion.

Sequencing was performed with immunoSEQ multiplex PCR; in TCRdb, only in-frame clones are kept and a portion is missing. Of about 76,000 clones in the sample, around 87% are singletons; the top ten hold around 2.5%. V shed 3 bases and J shed 4 bases, with 11 bases lying between them. The CDR3 is made up of 14 amino acids. Germline assignment: CDR1 KGHSH and CDR2 LQKENI. To note about this clone: What it binds is not known.

The rearrangement uses TRBV18 and TRBJ2-3; the D call may be TRBD1 or TRBD2 (5 bases each). The source is an adult with an advanced solid tumor such as melanoma, head and neck, liver or kidney cancer. The sample was CD4+ or CD8+ T cells sorted from blood, taken in a trial of the OX40 agonist ivuxolimab. CDR3 nucleotide sequence: TGTGCCAGCTCACCCGGGACCGGTTCAGATACGCAGTATTTT. It translates to CASSPGTGSDTQYF.